This T cell receptor (beta chain) was profiled in a study of graft-versus-host responses after intestinal transplantation. Study background: Isolated intestinal, liver-intestinal, or multivisceral transplants had been given to the recipients. Whole-study results and caveats: GvH clones surfaced in recipient marrow, some emerging earlier in ileum or blood. Peak GvH clone levels in circulation were associated with early post-transplant HvG declines. Graft-donor T cell macrochimerism in patients accompanied high graft-versus-host to host-versus-graft clonal ratios in allografts.

A word on this clone: Its target is unknown.

Repertoires were generated with immunoSEQ multiplex PCR, while TCRdb's copy carries only in-frame clones and drops some. The profile shows tens of thousands of clones, over 85% of them singletons. The germline V gene has CDR1 GTSNPN and CDR2 SVGIG (reference sequence). The trim removed 2 bases at V and 7 bases at J, leaving 7 bases unmatched. This CDR3 has 14 amino acids. This TCR was sampled from a human patient who received an intestinal transplant, so some T cells may come from the graft donor. This sequence joins TRBV30 and TRBJ2-7; 11 nucleotides match TRBD2. The sample here was PBMCs, taken 16 days after intestinal transplant. CDR3 nucleotides: TGTGCCTGGAGTAGGGCTAGCGGGAGGCAAGAGCAGTACTTC. Residues: CAWSRASGRQEQYF.